This T cell receptor beta chain was sequenced during a study of blood T cell repertoires in COVID-19. At the level of the study: PBMCs, B-cell-depleted T cells, or T cells provided the cDNA or gDNA that made up the material.

This clone has just a few counts. Data came from immunoSEQ multiplex PCR; TCRdb stores just in-frame clones and leaves some out. The sample shows about 180,000 clones, roughly 87% of them seen only once. Residents of about two dozen US areas, aged about 18 to 95 years, made up the participants. Cohort placement rested on clinical history that participants reported themselves. Deletions cut 1 base from V and 13 bases from J, with 14 bases between. The CDR3 consists of 12 residues. Germline lookup yields CDR1 SGHDN and CDR2 FVKESK. The sample comprised PBMCs or T cells enriched from blood (not recorded which). This chain joins TRBV14 and TRBJ2-7; D uncertain. The source is a woman in her fifties or sixties who had recovered from COVID-19. The CDR3 loop is CASSQVGFRFYF. In DNA, the CDR3 is TGTGCCAGCAGCCAAGTTGGTTTCAGGTTCTACTTC. Full variable domain (rest looked up from reference TRBV14 and TRBJ2-7): EAGVTQFPSHSVIEKGQTVTLRCDPISGHDNLYWYRRVMGKEIKFLLHFVKESKQDESGMPNNRFLAERTGGTYSTLKVQPAELEDSGVYFCASSQVGFRFYFGPGTRLTVT.